The rows below give T cell receptor beta chains drawn from one sample of a study of CD8+ T cells in alopecia areata. Here immunoSEQ multiplex PCR was the method, and the copy in TCRdb shows in-frame clones only, minus some. Of 140,000 to 150,000 clones in the sample, around 50% were seen once. The sequencing here drew on CD8+ T cells sorted from blood, taken at week 4, from a patient treated with tofacitinib. Receptor source: a human donor with alopecia areata. CDR3s include the opening cysteine and the closing phenylalanine or tryptophan. D genes are given only for firm matches. The size of a clone is reported for some rows only, either as once, few or many, or as a class for expanded clones.

J | V | size | D | CDR3 | DNA
TRBJ2-7 | TRBV5-8 | . | . | CASSLGDTTYEQYF | TGTGCCAGCAGCTTGGGAGACACGACCTACGAGCAGTACTTC
TRBJ2-7 | TRBV4-2 | once | . | CASSQNGLGYEQYF | TGTGCCAGCAGCCAAAACGGTCTTGGCTACGAGCAGTACTTC
TRBJ2-3 | TRBV6-1 | few | TRBD1 | CASRGQGVTDTQYF | TGTGCCAGCAGAGGACAGGGCGTCACAGATACGCAGTATTTT
TRBJ2-3 | TRBV27 | few | . | CASSVAASTDTQYF | TGTGCCAGCAGTGTAGCGGCTAGCACAGATACGCAGTATTTT
TRBJ2-5 | TRBV27 | . | . | CASGDWGTQYF | TGTGCCAGCGGGGACTGGGGGACCCAGTACTTC
TRBJ2-3 | TRBV14 | . | . | CASSQGLRRDTQYF | TGTGCCAGCAGCCAGGGTCTGAGGAGGGATACGCAGTATTTT
TRBJ2-1 | TRBV27 | . | TRBD2 | CASSLQLAGNRYNEQFF | TGTGCCAGCAGTTTGCAACTAGCGGGGAACCGATACAATGAGCAGTTCTTC
TRBJ1-4 | TRBV25-1 | . | . | CAVDGGGARKLFF | TGTGCCGTCGATGGTGGGGGGGCCAGAAAACTGTTTTTT
TRBJ2-1 | TRBV5-6 | few | TRBD1 | CASSSTGGASNEQFF | TGTGCCAGCAGTTCAACAGGGGGCGCTTCCAATGAGCAGTTCTTC
TRBJ1-6 | TRBV6-6 | . | . | CASRWESSYNSPLHF | TGTGCCAGCAGGTGGGAAAGCTCCTATAATTCACCCCTCCACTTT
TRBJ2-3 | TRBV7-9 | . | . | CASSPPMADTQYF | TGTGCCAGCAGCCCTCCAATGGCAGATACGCAGTATTTT
TRBJ2-1 | TRBV25-1 | . | . | CASSEGGEQFF | TGTGCCAGCAGTGAAGGGGGTGAGCAGTTCTTC
TRBJ2-7 | TRBV4-1 | . | TRBD1 | CASSQDEGQGANEQYF | TGCGCCAGCAGCCAAGACGAGGGACAGGGGGCGAACGAGCAGTACTTC
TRBJ2-1 | TRBV4-2 | few | TRBD2 | CASSQDASGGYNEQFF | TGTGCCAGCAGCCAAGACGCTAGCGGGGGGTACAATGAGCAGTTCTTC
TRBJ2-1 | TRBV27 | few | . | CASSLSVSGNEQFF | TGTGCCAGCAGTTTAAGTGTTAGTGGCAATGAGCAGTTCTTC
TRBJ2-7 | TRBV4-1 | . | TRBD1 | CASSDRDRGYEQYF | TGCGCCAGCAGCGACCGGGACAGGGGCTACGAGCAGTACTTC
TRBJ1-2 | TRBV7-9 | many | TRBD1 | CASSFGTDYGYTF | TGTGCCAGCAGCTTCGGGACAGACTATGGCTACACCTTC
TRBJ1-1 | TRBV6-5 | few | . | CASTLEANTEAFF | TGTGCCAGTACACTAGAGGCGAACACTGAAGCTTTCTTT
TRBJ2-7 | TRBV5-1 | . | . | CASSLPSYEQYF | TGCGCCAGCAGCTTACCTTCCTACGAGCAGTACTTC
TRBJ2-5 | TRBV7-2 | few | TRBD2 | CASSLGLAGGPLEETQYF | TGTGCCAGCAGCTTGGGACTAGCGGGGGGGCCGTTGGAAGAGACCCAGTACTTC
TRBJ2-7 | TRBV30 | . | . | CAWSYGPAVEQYF | TGTGCCTGGAGTTACGGCCCTGCCGTCGAGCAGTACTTC
TRBJ1-2 | TRBV27 | . | TRBD1 | CASSPGTGLVYGYTF | TGTGCCAGCAGTCCCGGGACAGGGCTCGTCTATGGCTACACCTTC
TRBJ2-7 | TRBV21-1 | few | . | CASNTYEQYF | TGTGCCAGCAACACGTACGAGCAGTACTTC
TRBJ2-7 | TRBV4-1 | once | . | CASSPGIGAGEQYF | TGCGCCAGCAGCCCAGGGATCGGGGCGGGCGAGCAGTACTTC
TRBJ1-1 | TRBV4-1 | . | . | CASSPFGAGTTEAFF | TGCGCCAGCAGCCCTTTCGGGGCAGGGACCACTGAAGCTTTCTTT
TRBJ1-1 | TRBV7-3 | once | . | CASSLVGRGDTEAFF | TGTGCCAGCAGCTTGGTGGGCAGGGGCGACACTGAAGCTTTCTTT
TRBJ1-1 | TRBV27 | . | . | CASSLWAGANTEAFF | TGTGCCAGCAGTCTGTGGGCGGGGGCGAACACTGAAGCTTTCTTT
TRBJ2-5 | TRBV15 | . | TRBD1 | CATSRDGQDGETQYF | TGTGCCACCAGCAGAGATGGACAGGATGGGGAGACCCAGTACTTC
TRBJ1-5 | TRBV27 | . | TRBD1 | CASSLRQGNQPQHF | TGTGCCAGCAGTCTTCGACAGGGTAATCAGCCCCAGCATTTT
TRBJ1-2 | TRBV27 | . | . | CASAPGRNYGYTF | TGTGCCAGCGCTCCAGGGAGGAACTATGGCTACACCTTC
TRBJ2-3 | TRBV19 | . | . | CASRTDTDTQYF | TGTGCCAGTAGGACAGACACAGATACGCAGTATTTT
TRBJ2-2 | TRBV28 | . | TRBD2 | CASSFGTRAGELFF | TGTGCCAGCAGTTTCGGGACTAGGGCCGGGGAGCTGTTTTTT
TRBJ1-2 | TRBV5-4 | . | . | CASSGPGDYGYTF | TGTGCCAGCAGCGGACCAGGGGACTATGGCTACACCTTC
TRBJ2-2 | TRBV29-1 | . | . | CSVETQGLTGELFF | TGCAGCGTTGAGACACAGGGTCTCACCGGGGAGCTGTTTTTT
TRBJ1-5 | TRBV9 | . | . | CASSVEGVSNQPQHF | TGTGCCAGCAGCGTAGAAGGGGTTAGCAATCAGCCCCAGCATTTT
TRBJ1-5 | TRBV30 | . | TRBD1 | CAWSGQSNQPQHF | TGTGCCTGGTCGGGACAGAGCAATCAGCCCCAGCATTTT
TRBJ1-5 | TRBV5-4 | . | . | CASSLEAGPAQHF | TGTGCCAGCAGCTTGGAGGCGGGGCCGGCCCAGCATTTT
TRBJ2-1 | TRBV7-2 | . | TRBD2 | CASNLGGYYNEQFF | TGTGCCAGCAACCTGGGGGGGTACTACAATGAGCAGTTCTTC
TRBJ2-5 | TRBV27 | . | . | CASSLRAGRETQYF | TGTGCCAGCAGCTTGCGCGCGGGACGTGAGACCCAGTACTTC
TRBJ1-2 | TRBV9 | once | . | CASSAPGGPEDYGYTF | TGTGCCAGCAGCGCGCCGGGGGGGCCTGAGGACTATGGCTACACCTTC
TRBJ2-3 | TRBV9 | . | . | CASSFGNTQYF | TGTGCCAGCAGCTTTGGGAATACGCAGTATTTT
TRBJ2-5 | TRBV9 | . | TRBD2 | CASSVGGAGETQYF | TGTGCCAGCAGCGTCGGGGGGGCCGGGGAGACCCAGTACTTC
TRBJ2-1 | TRBV4-3 | few | TRBD1 | CASSQEDREYNEQFF | TGCGCCAGCAGCCAAGAGGACAGGGAGTACAATGAGCAGTTCTTC
TRBJ2-5 | TRBV4-1 | . | . | CASSRVGVEETQYF | TGCGCCAGCAGCCGGGTAGGGGTCGAAGAGACCCAGTACTTC
TRBJ2-1 | TRBV29-1 | few | TRBD1 | CSATGQESSYNEQFF | TGCAGCGCCACCGGACAGGAATCCTCCTACAATGAGCAGTTCTTC
TRBJ1-2 | TRBV29-1 | few | . | CSVEEEGNYGYTF | TGCAGCGTTGAAGAAGAAGGGAACTATGGCTACACCTTC
TRBJ2-2 | TRBV2 | . | . | CASKTPVSNTGELFF | TGTGCCAGCAAAACCCCTGTCTCGAACACCGGGGAGCTGTTTTTT
TRBJ2-7 | TRBV25-1 | . | . | CASSDPDRPPDEQYF | TGTGCCAGCAGTGACCCTGACAGGCCCCCGGACGAGCAGTACTTC
TRBJ2-5 | TRBV4-1 | . | . | CASSQGGGLQETQYF | TGCGCCAGCAGCCAAGGCGGGGGCCTCCAAGAGACCCAGTACTTC
TRBJ1-6 | TRBV4-2 | . | . | CASTRGDSPLHF | TGTGCCAGTACGAGGGGGGATTCACCCCTCCACTTT